The entry below gives a single T cell receptor beta chain sequence along with its context. The data originate from a study of blood T cell repertoires in COVID-19. Produced via immunoSEQ multiplex PCR; TCRdb's table is partial and in-frame only. The sample holds approximately 97,000 clones, more than 90% seen once. In germline, CDR1 is LNHDA, CDR2 SQIVND (reference sequence). Trimming cost V 11 bases and J 7 bases, with 23 bases left between them. CDR3 size: 14 residues. The rearrangement links TRBV19 to TRBJ1-1, with D perhaps matching TRBD1 (6 bases). This clonotype was sampled from a woman in her fifties or sixties with COVID-19, enrolled during active disease. What was sequenced was peripheral blood. DNA for the CDR3: TGTGCCGGGCGTGCGGGGGGTAAGACAGGTGAAGCTTTCTTT. It codes for CAGRAGGKTGEAFF.